A selection of T cell receptor beta chains follows, all from one sample in a study of response to subunit inactivated influenza vaccine. TCRdb called the RT-PCR reads again in MiXCR, with one record for every CDR3 protein. Of 600,000 to 850,000 distinct CDR3 sequences in the sample, about 14% are singletons; the top ten hold approximately 7.6%. This specimen was PBMCs from blood, taken 14 to 15 days before vaccination. The source is a man aged 45-65 years who received an inactivated influenza vaccine. CDR3s include the opening cysteine and the closing phenylalanine or tryptophan. A D gene is named only where the DNA matches it firmly. Part of the rows lack a size; the others show once, few, many or a class for expanded clones.

V,size,D,J,CDR3,DNA
TRBV5-1,few,NA,TRBJ2-2,CASSWSNPDSGELFF,TGCGCCAGCAGCTGGTCCAACCCGGACAGCGGGGAGCTGTTTTTT
TRBV7-9,NA,NA,TRBJ2-5,CASSGNQETQYF,TGTGCCAGCAGTGGGAACCAAGAGACCCAGTACTTC
TRBV28,few,TRBD1,TRBJ1-5,CASSLRGPWPQHF,TGTGCCAGCAGTTTAAGGGGGCCGTGGCCCCAGCATTTT
TRBV7-9,NA,NA,TRBJ2-7,CASSPSLAGGSEYEQYF,TGTGCCAGCAGCCCTAGCCTGGCCGGAGGATCGGAGTACGAGCAGTACTTC
TRBV6-1,few,TRBD1,TRBJ1-2,CASSSQPGQAKYGYTF,TGTGCCAGCAGCTCACAACCGGGACAGGCAAAATATGGCTACACCTTC
TRBV5-6,NA,TRBD2,TRBJ2-1,CASSPTKSRDTKRGEQFF,TGTGCCAGCAGCCCTACGAAAAGCCGGGACACCAAGCGGGGGGAGCAGTTCTTC
TRBV2,NA,TRBD2,TRBJ2-1,CASLKSAGAYNEQFF,TGTGCCAGCTTAAAGTCAGCGGGGGCCTACAATGAGCAGTTCTTC
TRBV10-2,NA,NA,TRBJ2-7,CASSEGRGSYEQYF,TGCGCCAGCAGTGAGGGCCGTGGGTCCTACGAGCAGTACTTC
TRBV4-1,NA,TRBD2,TRBJ2-3,CASSQVEAGAHTQYF,TGCGCCAGCAGCCAAGTGGAAGCGGGGGCGCATACGCAGTATTTT
TRBV10-3,few,NA,TRBJ1-1,CAISSPRGGNTEAFF,TGTGCCATCAGCAGCCCCAGGGGCGGGAACACTGAAGCTTTCTTT
TRBV20-1,few,TRBD2,TRBJ2-1,CSARIPGLAYHNEQFF,TGCAGTGCTAGAATCCCGGGACTAGCCTACCACAATGAGCAGTTCTTC
TRBV7-7,few,NA,TRBJ2-2,CASSLELTGELFF,TGTGCCAGCAGCTTAGAGCTCACCGGGGAGCTGTTTTTT
TRBV24-1,few,NA,TRBJ2-2,CATTHRNTGELFF,TGTGCCACCACCCACAGAAACACCGGGGAGCTGTTTTTT
TRBV21-1,NA,NA,TRBJ1-5,CASNSIRNQPQHF,TGTGCCAGCAACTCTATAAGAAACCAGCCCCAGCATTTT
TRBV20-1,NA,NA,TRBJ2-2,CSALLGAYTGELFF,TGCAGTGCGCTCCTCGGGGCGTACACCGGGGAGCTGTTTTTT
TRBV7-9,many,TRBD2,TRBJ2-1,CASSLAPAGVNEQFF,TGTGCCAGCAGCTTAGCTCCAGCGGGGGTAAATGAGCAGTTCTTC
TRBV29-1,many,NA,TRBJ2-3,CSVHGLRTDTQYF,TGCAGCGTTCATGGACTACGCACAGATACGCAGTATTTT
TRBV7-2,few,NA,TRBJ2-2,CASSLARKTGELFF,TGTGCCAGCAGCTTAGCGCGAAAAACCGGGGAGCTGTTTTTT
TRBV7-2,many,TRBD2,TRBJ2-5,CASSRPGLAGETQYF,TGTGCCAGCAGCCGACCGGGACTAGCGGGAGAGACCCAGTACTTC
TRBV20-1,NA,TRBD1,TRBJ2-2,CSAGTGPTGELFF,TGCAGTGCGGGGACAGGACCCACCGGGGAGCTGTTTTTT
TRBV21-1,many,NA,TRBJ2-2,CASSKEIGWNTGELFF,TGTGCCAGCAGCAAGGAGATAGGGTGGAACACCGGGGAGCTGTTTTTT
TRBV10-3,few,NA,TRBJ2-7,CAISEPGRTYEQYF,TGTGCCATCAGTGAGCCGGGACGCACCTACGAGCAGTACTTC
TRBV28,NA,NA,TRBJ2-7,CASSLIKGPPTSYEQYF,TGTGCCAGCAGTTTGATAAAGGGGCCGCCTACGTCCTACGAGCAGTACTTC